Below are 8 T cell receptor beta chains sequenced from a single sample in a study of OX40 agonist ivuxolimab in advanced cancers. Assay: immunoSEQ multiplex PCR; the TCRdb copy retains only in-frame clones and omits some. In the table there are around 45,000 clones, roughly 86% of which are singletons. The sample was CD4+ or CD8+ T cells sorted from blood, taken in a trial of the OX40 agonist ivuxolimab. Source of these receptors: an adult with an advanced solid tumor such as melanoma, head and neck, liver or kidney cancer.

The chain joins TRBV7-9 to TRBJ2-7, with 8 bases lining up with TRBD2. Germline values: CDR1 SEHNR, CDR2 FQNEAQ (reference sequence). The CDR3 is made up of 15 amino acids. V gave up 6 bases and J gave up 6 bases; unmatched junction bases: 13. CDR3 nucleotides: TGTGCCAGCAGTGCCCTCGCGGGAGGAATAGGCGAGCAGTACTTC. Its translation: CASSALAGGIGEQYF.

This sequence joins TRBV19 and TRBJ2-7; D is unresolved. Germline lookup yields CDR1 LNHDA and CDR2 SQIVND (reference sequence). This CDR3 region has 14 residues. Trimming shortened V by 2 bases and J by 1 base, and 9 bases separated the two germline ends. The CDR3 sequence: CASSISGLSYEQYF. CDR3 in DNA: TGTGCCAGTAGTATAAGTGGGCTTTCCTACGAGCAGTACTTC.

The chain is built from TRBV15 and TRBJ2-2; the D gene is possibly TRBD2 (5 bases). The CDR3 covers 17 residues. Germline V gene data show CDR1 as LNHNV and CDR2 as YYDKDF (reference sequence). The V end lost 0 bases, the J end lost 0 bases, and 11 bases lay between the germline ends. This CDR3 reads CATSRDPGGPNTGELFF. CDR3 sequence (DNA): TGTGCCACCAGCAGAGATCCTGGAGGACCGAACACCGGGGAGCTGTTTTTT.

The V call is TRBV28, the J call TRBJ2-7; D gene uncertain. Germline V gene data show CDR1 as MDHEN and CDR2 as SYDVKM. V shed 3 bases and J shed 9 bases, with 12 bases lying between them. The CDR3 has 12 amino acids. CDR3 DNA sequence: TGTGCCAGCAGTTTCAGGTTATCCGGGCAGTACTTC. As protein: CASSFRLSGQYF.

This clone was picked up one time. The rearrangement joins TRBV27 to TRBJ2-3; 9 bases are a match to TRBD1. The CDR3 length is 14 residues. Germline V CDR1 and CDR2: MNHEY, SMNVEV (reference sequence). Unmatched junction bases numbered 2, after V lost 3 bases and J lost 4 bases. CDR3 in amino acids: CASSLTGGPDTQYF. The DNA of the CDR3 is TGTGCCAGCAGTTTGACAGGGGGTCCAGATACGCAGTATTTT.

The chain couples TRBV2 to TRBJ2-1; D is perhaps TRBD1 (6 bases). This CDR3 has 14 amino acids. Germline V gene data show CDR1 as SNHLY and CDR2 as FYNNEI. Trimming cost V 8 bases and J 0 bases, with 11 bases left between them. The CDR3 protein is CASGRGDSYNEQFF. The DNA of the CDR3 is TGTGCCAGCGGCAGGGGCGACTCCTACAATGAGCAGTTCTTC.

CDR3: CASSPTLNQPQHF. The CDR3 DNA follows: TGTGCCAGCAGTCCGACACTGAATCAGCCCCAGCATTTT. The chain couples TRBV6-5 to TRBJ1-5; D is uncertain. V lost 5 bases and J lost 4, with 9 bases in between. The CDR3 is 13 residues long. The V gene's germline CDR1 is MNHEY and CDR2 SVGAGI.

The rearrangement links TRBV6-5 to TRBJ1-4, with D possibly TRBD1 on 5 matching bases. The CDR3 contains 16 residues. Per germline, CDR1 MNHEY and CDR2 SVGAGI. V dropped 0 bases and J dropped 8 bases, with 16 bases sitting between them. The CDR3 reads CASSYSGGRGDEKLFF. CDR3 nucleotide sequence: TGTGCCAGCAGTTACTCGGGAGGCCGGGGCGACGAAAAACTGTTTTTT.